What follows are 17 T cell receptor beta chains derived from one specimen sequenced in a study of T cell changes during pregnancy in multiple sclerosis (dated by TCRdb to about 2019). The library came from the immunoSEQ multiplex PCR assay. TCRdb stores this immuneACCESS table with in-frame sequences only. Part of the clones is absent; in the studies checked, under half of the shortfall reflects unresolved V genes, and no reason is known for the rest. For this sample the table gives about 38,000 clones, of which approximately 90% were detected only once. The top ten clonotypes cover over 0.55% of the sample. Sequencing used CD4+ T cells from peripheral blood mononuclear cells, obtained before pregnancy. These receptors all come from a female donor with multiple sclerosis, enrolled in a pregnancy study.

This chain uses TRBV5-1 with TRBJ2-1, with D perhaps TRBD2 (5 bases). CDR1 SGHRS and CDR2 YFSETQ come from the germline V gene. This CDR3 has 16 residues. V was pared by 3 bases and J by 8 bases, with 21 bases between. The CDR3 here is CASSWRPREQEDEQFF. CDR3 in DNA: TGCGCCAGCAGCTGGCGACCGAGGGAGCAAGAAGATGAGCAGTTCTTC.

This clone showed up just a few times. The genes are TRBV18 and TRBJ2-3; a weak D match, TRBD1 (6 bases). Per germline, CDR1 KGHSH and CDR2 LQKENI. V gave up 6 bases and J gave up 8 bases, with 9 bases separating them. The CDR3 spans 11 residues. The CDR3 here is CASSQGGTQYF. CDR3 nucleotides: TGTGCCAGCTCCCAAGGGGGTACGCAGTATTTT.

The rearrangement links TRBV7-3 to TRBJ2-4, with 9 nucleotides matching TRBD2. The CDR3 has 15 residues. Germline V gene lookup returns CDR1 SGHTA and CDR2 FQGTGA. V lost 2 bases and J lost 7; bases outside the gene matches: 6. The CDR3 DNA reads TGTGCCAGCAGCTTAGTGCGGGGGGGCCTGAACATTCAGTACTTC. It specifies CASSLVRGGLNIQYF.

This clone was picked up a small number of times. The chain links TRBV30 to TRBJ1-1; D is possibly TRBD1 (5 bases). The CDR3 is made up of 14 amino acids. Germline V CDR1 and CDR2: GTSNPN, SVGIG (reference sequence). With 3 bases removed from V and 6 bases from J, the gap between germline ends came to 17 bases. The CDR3 bases are TGTGCCTGGAGCGTGGGATCGGGGGTAGCTGAAGCTTTCTTT. It yields the protein CAWSVGSGVAEAFF. The full variable domain, rest sourced from reference TRBV30 and TRBJ1-1, is SQTIHQWPATLVQPVGSPLSLECTVEGTSNPNLYWYRQAAGRGLQLLFYSVGIGQISSEVPQNLSASRPQDRQFILSSKKLLLSDSGFYLCAWSVGSGVAEAFFGQGTRLTVV.

The table lists this clone with a few counts. V is TRBV5-1 and J is TRBJ2-2; no reliable D call. Trimming shortened V by 0 bases and J by 1 base, and 7 bases separated the two germline ends. This CDR3 region has 15 residues. CDR1 SGHRS and CDR2 YFSETQ come from the germline V gene. The CDR3 nucleotides are TGCGCCAGCAGCTTGGGGGCAGGGAACACCGGGGAGCTGTTTTTT. It translates to CASSLGAGNTGELFF.

The chain carries TRBV11-2 and TRBJ2-4, with D perhaps TRBD2 (6 bases). The germline V and J ends were trimmed by 7 bases and 4 bases, with 14 bases remaining between them. This CDR3 region has 14 residues. The germline CDR1 and CDR2 sequences are SGHAT and FQNNGV. CDR3 sequence reads: CASKQLRGKNIQYF. The CDR3 nucleotides read TGTGCCAGCAAACAGCTTCGGGGGAAAAACATTCAGTACTTC. Variable domain in full (rest from reference TRBV11-2 and TRBJ2-4): EAGVAQSPRYKIIEKRQSVAFWCNPISGHATLYWYQQILGQGPKLLIQFQNNGVVDDSQLPKDRFSAERLKGVDSTLKIQPAKLEDSAVYLCASKQLRGKNIQYFGAGTRLSVL.

The chain combines TRBV6-5 with TRBJ2-3; TRBD2 is a possible D gene (5 bases). This CDR3 region has 15 residues. Trimming cost V 2 bases and J 3 bases, with 12 bases left between them. Looked up from germline, CDR1 is MNHEY and CDR2 is SVGAGI. The CDR3, as DNA: TGTGCCAGCAGTTACCAGCCCGTAGCGACAGATACGCAGTATTTT. This gives the protein CASSYQPVATDTQYF.

As for this clone: The same CDR3 also results from other DNA sequences found in this sample. The chain has TRBV25-1 and TRBJ1-2; tentative D call: TRBD1 (5 bases). Germline assignment: CDR1 MGHDK and CDR2 SYGVNS. CDR3 length equals 13 residues. V dropped 5 bases and J dropped 8 bases, with 15 bases sitting between them. For the CDR3, the DNA is TGTGCCAGCAGTCCCGACAGAGGCCGGGGCTACACCTTC. This translates into CASSPDRGRGYTF.

This chain joins TRBV6-6 and TRBJ1-6; TRBD1 aligns across 7 bases. The CDR3 spans 14 residues. CDR1 and CDR2 from the germline V gene are MNHNY and SVGAGI (reference sequence). V dropped 2 bases and J dropped 8; count of bases not matched to a gene: 3. The CDR3 loop is CASSYDRDYSPLHF. CDR3 DNA sequence: TGTGCCAGCAGTTACGACAGGGACTATTCACCCCTCCACTTT.

This chain links TRBV5-1 with TRBJ1-2; D is possibly TRBD1 (6 bases). Germline assignment: CDR1 SGHRS and CDR2 YFSETQ. V lost 2 bases and J lost 6, with 14 bases in between. The CDR3 runs 14 residues. The CDR3 DNA sequence: TGCGCCAGCAGCTTACGGGACACCTACGATGGCTACACCTTC. Its translation is CASSLRDTYDGYTF. Filled out from reference TRBV5-1 and TRBJ1-2, the complete variable domain reads KAGVTQTPRYLIKTRGQQVTLSCSPISGHRSVSWYQQTPGQGLQFLFEYFSETQRNKGNFPGRFSGRQFSNSRSEMNVSTLELGDSALYLCASSLRDTYDGYTFGSGTRLTVV.

The chain is built from TRBV5-6 and TRBJ1-5; no clear D. The CDR3 has 14 residues. Between the trimmed V and J ends, which lost 4 bases and 6 bases, there was a span of 14 bases. Germline CDR1 is SGHDT and CDR2 is YYEEEE. The CDR3 DNA is TGTGCCAGCAGCCGCGCCCAACGAGGTCAGCCCCAGCATTTT. It encodes CASSRAQRGQPQHF.

In its sample, this clone was seen once. Different DNA sequences within this sample yield the same CDR3. This chain uses TRBV4-3 with TRBJ1-2, with 9 bases matching TRBD1. In germline, CDR1 is LGHNA, CDR2 YSLEER. This CDR3 is built from 17 residues. Trimming removed 0 bases from V and 4 bases from J; junction bases left unmatched: 9. Written as DNA, the CDR3 is TGCGCCAGCAGCCAAGAGCCCTCGGGACAGGGAGCCTATGGCTACACCTTC. Protein product: CASSQEPSGQGAYGYTF.

Of note for this clone: One end of the junction fails to match germline, which may point to a read error. The rearrangement joins TRBV18 to TRBJ2-4, with D perhaps matching TRBD1 (5 bases). Looked up from germline, CDR1 is KGHSH and CDR2 is LQKENI. The CDR3 loop spans 12 amino acids. DNA for the CDR3: TGTGCCAGCTCACCAGCACAGGCGGACCCCAATTTC. This codes for CASSPAQADPNF.

The chain links TRBV11-1 to TRBJ1-1, with D perhaps TRBD1 (5 bases). This CDR3 comprises 16 residues. Germline values: CDR1 SGHAT, CDR2 FQDESV (reference sequence). Trimming took 1 base from V and 6 from J, leaving 18 bases between them. This CDR3 reads CASSLEVLGLGSEAFF. The CDR3 DNA follows: TGTGCCAGCAGCTTAGAAGTTCTGGGGCTAGGCTCTGAAGCTTTCTTT.

Only a few counts were recorded for this clone. The CDR3 spells CASQGMVDTEAFF. The DNA for the CDR3 is TGCGCCAGTCAGGGGATGGTCGACACTGAAGCTTTCTTT. This chain connects TRBV5-1 to TRBJ1-1; D possibly corresponds to TRBD1 (6 bases). The CDR3 has 13 residues. Germline V CDR1 and CDR2: SGHRS, YFSETQ. The ends were cut back, 8 bases at V and 3 bases at J, with 14 bases in the middle.

For the CDR3, the DNA is TGTGCCAGCTCGCTGACAGGGGGAGATACGCAGTATTTT. Translated: CASSLTGGDTQYF. The rearrangement uses TRBV18 and TRBJ2-3, with TRBD1 matching 9 bases. V trimming: 6 bases; J trimming: 5 bases; junction bases outside the gene matches: 3. CDR1 and CDR2 from the germline V gene are KGHSH and LQKENI. This CDR3 contains 13 residues.

The V and J genes are TRBV7-2 and TRBJ2-7; 9 nucleotides line up with TRBD1. With 1 base clipped from V and 9 bases from J, the junction kept 10 bases outside the gene matches. Germline V gene lookup returns CDR1 SGHTA and CDR2 FQGNSA. The CDR3 length is 15 residues. The CDR3 spells CASSLGTGEGYGQYF. As DNA, the CDR3 is TGTGCCAGCAGCTTAGGGACAGGGGAAGGCTATGGGCAGTACTTC.